This TCR beta chain was recorded in a study of regulatory T cells in long-lasting Graves disease (dated by TCRdb to the early 2020s). Study-wide context: Antithyroid drugs had been taken for less than 3 months by newly diagnosed Graves' disease patients. This study used TCR sequencing and RNA sequencing of peripheral blood to compare persistent Graves' disease patients against newly diagnosed Graves' disease patients. A total of about 33 samples underwent TCR sequencing: some 13 from persistent and some 20 from newly diagnosed Graves' disease patients. The study was registered as a clinical trial and conducted in China. What the authors observed across the whole study: Only peripheral blood was studied, because thyroid tissue, the primary lesion, was inaccessible. Persistent patients shared more public clonotypes among themselves (around 2,800) than newly diagnosed patients did (approximately 970). As a limitation, the authors acknowledged that the small sample size may reduce accuracy. TRBV28, TRBJ1-2 and TRBJ2-5 were preferentially used in persistent disease, while TRBV20-1 and TRBJ2-1 were favored in newly diagnosed disease. Sequencing and analysis were limited to the TCR beta chain. Lower TCR Shannon entropy and fewer highly expanded clones were observed in persistent Graves' disease patients than in newly diagnosed patients, which suggested clonal expansion.

This clonotype occurred many times. The antigen it binds to is not known. It has no much larger one-base neighbor in the sample; base qualities were not kept. In the germline V gene, CDR1 corresponds to MDHEN and CDR2 to SYDVKM. Deletion took 3 bases off V and 1 base off J, with a span of 15 bases between the germline ends. Spanning cysteine to phenylalanine, the CDR3 consists of 16 amino acids. This entry keeps only the CDR3 DNA: 48 bases, framed from base 1. Library generation was performed with multiplex PCR. Sequencing was performed on an Illumina HiSeq 4000. CDR3 regions were amplified by Arm-PCR with iRepertoire HTBI primers to construct TCR beta libraries. Before sequencing, the PCR products went through gel purification. As for the original processing: A total of some 65 TRBV and 14 TRBJ segments were identified across samples and were used for gene usage analysis of CDR3 amino acid clonotypes. Filtered high-quality paired reads were merged into contigs using COPE and FqMerger. BLAST was used to align contigs to IMGT TRBV, TRBD and TRBJ reference genes, and CDR3 was defined according to IMGT. Highly expanded clones were defined as clonotypes with a frequency above 0.1%. Shannon entropy was used to measure repertoire diversity, and the Gini coefficient was used to measure V-J evenness. A clonotype was considered public if more than one individual shared it. In TCRdb, the public reads were trimmed at Q25 with fastp and aligned with MiXCR, with productive beta chains retained. Rows with one shared CDR3 protein collapse into an entry with the most common genes and DNA. In this record, the V and J calls reflect TCRdb's handling and not the investigators' own analysis. A total of some 560,000 distinct CDR3 sequences appear in this sample, 15% to 20% of them only once. The top ten clonotypes cover more than 20% of the sample.

The time point label for this specimen denotes: newly diagnosed GD, antithyroid drugs for less than 3 months. For both TCR sequencing and RNA sequencing, RNA was extracted from PBMCs using TRIzol. Graves' disease was diagnosed according to American Thyroid Association guidelines. Recruitment of patients was carried out at an endocrinology department in Xi'an, China. From each patient, around 9.3 milliliters of peripheral blood was collected into an EDTA anticoagulant tube. Ficoll Paque Plus density gradient separation was used to isolate PBMCs, and no further T cell sorting was performed. An Agilent 2100 Bioanalyzer and agarose gel were used to assess RNA quality, and a NanoDrop 2000 was used to measure RNA concentration. The same sample was also used in a study of T cells in Graves' hyperthyroidism and ophthalmopathy. As that second study puts it: Stable Graves' hyperthyroidism was defined as no progression to ophthalmopathy during 18 months of follow-up. The hyperthyroidism patients were between 18 and 65 years old and newly diagnosed, with a disease duration of less than 2 months. Patients with uncontrolled infections, other autoimmune diseases, pregnancy or lactation were excluded. Diagnoses were established on the basis of clinical symptoms, serum thyroxine and TRAb, thyroid ultrasound, and orbital computed tomography. A first-round RT-PCR of the TCR CDR3 used the HTBI primer set with the Qiagen OneStep RT-PCR kit. Blood samples also contained most of the expanded thyroid clonotypes (frequency above 0.001), which suggests that blood repertoires may reflect thyroid immune responses. In cross-validation, a model built on a 13 V-J signature told ophthalmopathy apart from stable hyperthyroidism with 85% to 90% sensitivity and approximately 84% specificity, and in testing the same model reached 80%/75%. During validation, the model predicted progression to ophthalmopathy a median of around 6 months ahead of onset, with roughly 65% sensitivity and around 72% specificity. To identify distinguishing TCR V-J signatures, a discovery cohort of some 99 patients was used, comprising some 45 with Graves' ophthalmopathy and approximately 57 with stable Graves' hyperthyroidism. An independent validation cohort of under 20 hyperthyroidism patients and about 15 patients who later progressed to ophthalmopathy tested prospective prediction of ophthalmopathy. The 75 to 100 discovery patients were randomly split 7:3 into training and test sets. In roughly six Graves' hyperthyroidism patients, the study also compared T-cell repertoires from thyroid tissue with T-cell repertoires from blood. After sampling, hyperthyroidism patients received methimazole starting at 30 mg daily, and ophthalmopathy patients received high-dose intravenous methylprednisolone. Libraries were constructed in a second round of multiplex PCR, after which size selection and purification were carried out. The libraries were sequenced on an Illumina HiSeq2000 using paired-end 100 bp reads. Raw data were processed with SOAPnuke, discarding reads with adapters, uncalled bases, mean Phred below 15, or no exact constant-primer or identifier match. High-quality paired reads were merged using COPE v1.2.5, and each unique nucleotide sequence was defined as a clonotype. MiTCR v1.1 was used to align clonotypes to the IMGT TRBV, TRBD and TRBJ reference segments. The analysis was restricted to V-J combinations with a frequency above 0.0001, which together covered 99.2% of the repertoires. The TCS score was defined as F50 (clonal expansion) divided by E x V (chaos), with BLOSUM62-based TCRdist calculated between CDR3 peptides within each V-J. Welch's t-statistics and random forest reduced 500 to 550 V-J features to around 14, which were used in a naive Bayes classifier (R e1071). No statistical method was used to set the sample size in advance, and investigators knew the group allocation. The paper describes TCR Vbeta CDR3 sequencing of about 140 peripheral blood samples, made up of about 41 ophthalmopathy patients, 70 to 75 hyperthyroidism patients and some 17 progressor patients.

The receptor's source is a woman aged 35-65 years with Graves disease. Donor details come from another sample of the same person, matched by shared clones. The chain couples TRBV28 to TRBJ1-2; a confident D gene designation cannot be given. Material: peripheral blood mononuclear cells (PBMCs), obtained at new diagnosis, from a patient treated with antithyroid drugs. Here the CDR3 is given as CASSFPSANNNYGYTF. The nucleotides are TGTGCCAGCAGTTTCCCCTCGGCGAACAATAACTATGGCTACACCTTC.